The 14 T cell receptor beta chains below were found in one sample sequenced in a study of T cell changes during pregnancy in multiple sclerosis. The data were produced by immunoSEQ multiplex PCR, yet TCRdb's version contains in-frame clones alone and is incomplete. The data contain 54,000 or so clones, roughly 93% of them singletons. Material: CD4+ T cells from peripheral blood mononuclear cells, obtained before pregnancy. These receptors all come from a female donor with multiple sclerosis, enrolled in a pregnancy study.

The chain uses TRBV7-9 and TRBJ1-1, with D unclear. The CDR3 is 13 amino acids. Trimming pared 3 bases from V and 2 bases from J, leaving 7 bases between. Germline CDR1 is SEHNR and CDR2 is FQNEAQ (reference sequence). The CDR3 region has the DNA TGTGCCAGCAGCTTCGGGATAAACACTGAAGCTTTCTTT. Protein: CASSFGINTEAFF.

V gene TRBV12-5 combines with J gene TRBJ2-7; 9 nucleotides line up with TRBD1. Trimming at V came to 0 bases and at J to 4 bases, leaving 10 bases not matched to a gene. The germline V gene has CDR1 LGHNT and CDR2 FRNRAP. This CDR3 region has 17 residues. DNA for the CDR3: TGTGCTAGTGGTTTGGTACCGGTGACAGGGGGAGGGTACGAGCAGTACTTC. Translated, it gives CASGLVPVTGGGYEQYF.

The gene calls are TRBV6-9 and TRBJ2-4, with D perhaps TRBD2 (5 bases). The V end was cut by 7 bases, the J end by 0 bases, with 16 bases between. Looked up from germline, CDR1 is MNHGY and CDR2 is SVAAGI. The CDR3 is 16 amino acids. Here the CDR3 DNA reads TGTGCCAGCATTAAAACGGGCGGACTAGCCAAAAACATTCAGTACTTC. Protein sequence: CASIKTGGLAKNIQYF.

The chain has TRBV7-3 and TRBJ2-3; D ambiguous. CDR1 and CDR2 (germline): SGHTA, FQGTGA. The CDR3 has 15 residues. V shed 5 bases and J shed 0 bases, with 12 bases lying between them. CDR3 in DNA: TGTGCCAGCAGCCCAGCGTCCGATAGCACAGATACGCAGTATTTT. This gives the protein CASSPASDSTDTQYF. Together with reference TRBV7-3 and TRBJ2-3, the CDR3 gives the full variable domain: GAGVSQTPSNKVTEKGKYVELRCDPISGHTALYWYRQSLGQGPEFLIYFQGTGAADDSGLPNDRFFAVRPEGSVSTLKIQRTERGDSAVYLCASSPASDSTDTQYFGPGTRLTVL.

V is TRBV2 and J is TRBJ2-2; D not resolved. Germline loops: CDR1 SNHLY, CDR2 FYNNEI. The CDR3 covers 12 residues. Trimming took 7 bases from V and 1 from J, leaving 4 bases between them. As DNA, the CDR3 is TGTGCCAGCAACGGGAACACCGGGGAGCTGTTTTTT. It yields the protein CASNGNTGELFF.

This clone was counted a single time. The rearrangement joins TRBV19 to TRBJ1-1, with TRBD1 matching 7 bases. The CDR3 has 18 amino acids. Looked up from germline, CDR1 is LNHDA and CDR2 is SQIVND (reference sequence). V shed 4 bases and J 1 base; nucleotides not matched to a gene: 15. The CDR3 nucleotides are TGTGCCAGTAGTACCTTTTCCGGGACAGTAAGGGGGAACACTGAAGCTTTCTTT. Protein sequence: CASSTFSGTVRGNTEAFF.

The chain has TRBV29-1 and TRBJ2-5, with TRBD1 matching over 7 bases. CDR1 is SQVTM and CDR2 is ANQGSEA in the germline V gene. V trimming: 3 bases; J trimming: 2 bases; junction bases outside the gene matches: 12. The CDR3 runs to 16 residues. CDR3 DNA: TGCAGCGTTGAGCTTGAAGGGGGCTACAATCAAGAGACCCAGTACTTC. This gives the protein CSVELEGGYNQETQYF.

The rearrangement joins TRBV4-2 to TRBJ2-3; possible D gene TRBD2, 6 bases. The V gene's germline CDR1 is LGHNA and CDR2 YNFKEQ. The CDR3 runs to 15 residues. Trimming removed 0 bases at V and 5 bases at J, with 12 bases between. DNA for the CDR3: TGTGCCAGCAGCCAAGAGGGGGGACGGAGAGATACGCAGTATTTT. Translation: CASSQEGGRRDTQYF.

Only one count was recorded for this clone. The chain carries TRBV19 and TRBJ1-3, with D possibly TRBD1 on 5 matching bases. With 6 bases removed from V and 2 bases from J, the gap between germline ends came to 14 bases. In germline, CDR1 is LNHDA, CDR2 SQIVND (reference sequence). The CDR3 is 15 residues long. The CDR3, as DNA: TGTGCCAGTAGCAGACAGTTTAATACTGGAAACACCATATATTTT. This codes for CASSRQFNTGNTIYF.

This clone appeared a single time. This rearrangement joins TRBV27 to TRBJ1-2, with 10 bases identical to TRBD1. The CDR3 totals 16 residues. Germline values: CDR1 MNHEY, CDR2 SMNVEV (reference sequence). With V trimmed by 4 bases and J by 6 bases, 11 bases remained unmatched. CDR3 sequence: CASSSLGGQGLDGYTF. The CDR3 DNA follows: TGTGCCAGCAGTTCCCTCGGGGGACAGGGGTTGGATGGCTACACCTTC.

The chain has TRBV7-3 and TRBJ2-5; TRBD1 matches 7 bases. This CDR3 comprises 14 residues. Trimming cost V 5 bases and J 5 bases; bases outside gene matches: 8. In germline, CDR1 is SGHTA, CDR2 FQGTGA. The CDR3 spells CASSGRQGRETQYF. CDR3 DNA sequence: TGTGCCAGCAGCGGAAGACAGGGAAGGGAGACCCAGTACTTC.

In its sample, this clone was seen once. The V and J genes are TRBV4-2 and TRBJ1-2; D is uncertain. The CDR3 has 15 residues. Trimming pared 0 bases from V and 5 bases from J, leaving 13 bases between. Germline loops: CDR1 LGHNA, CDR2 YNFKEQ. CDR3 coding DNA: TGTGCCAGCAGCCAAGATCCCCAACAAGTTTATGGCTACACCTTC. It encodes CASSQDPQQVYGYTF.

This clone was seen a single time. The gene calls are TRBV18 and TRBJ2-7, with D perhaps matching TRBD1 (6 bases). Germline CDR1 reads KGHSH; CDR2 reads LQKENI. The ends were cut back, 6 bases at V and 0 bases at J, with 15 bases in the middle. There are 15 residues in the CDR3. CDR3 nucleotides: TGTGCCAGCTCCATCTCTGGGGGCCGCTCCTACGAGCAGTACTTC. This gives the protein CASSISGGRSYEQYF.

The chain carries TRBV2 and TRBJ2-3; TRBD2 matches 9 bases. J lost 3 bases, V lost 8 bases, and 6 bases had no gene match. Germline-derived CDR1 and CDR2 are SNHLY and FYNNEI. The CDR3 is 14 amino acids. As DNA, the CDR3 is TGTGCCAGCTCGCGGGAGGGCAAGACAGATACGCAGTATTTT. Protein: CASSREGKTDTQYF. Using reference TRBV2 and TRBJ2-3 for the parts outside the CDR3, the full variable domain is EPEVTQTPSHQVTQMGQEVILRCVPISNHLYFYWYRQILGQKVEFLVSFYNNEISEKSEIFDDQFSVERPDGSNFTLKIRSTKLEDSAMYFCASSREGKTDTQYFGPGTRLTVL.